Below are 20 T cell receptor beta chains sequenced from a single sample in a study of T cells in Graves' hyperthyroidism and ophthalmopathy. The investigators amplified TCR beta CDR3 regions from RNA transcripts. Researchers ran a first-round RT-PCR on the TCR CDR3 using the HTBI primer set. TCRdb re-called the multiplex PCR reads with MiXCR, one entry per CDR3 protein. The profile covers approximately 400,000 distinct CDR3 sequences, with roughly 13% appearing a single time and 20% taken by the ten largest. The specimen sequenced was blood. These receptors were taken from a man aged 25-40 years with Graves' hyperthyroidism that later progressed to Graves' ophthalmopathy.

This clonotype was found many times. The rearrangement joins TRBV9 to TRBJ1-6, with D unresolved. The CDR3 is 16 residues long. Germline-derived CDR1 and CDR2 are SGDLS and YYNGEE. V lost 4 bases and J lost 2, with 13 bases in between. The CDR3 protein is CASSPAVDPYNSPLHF. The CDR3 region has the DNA TGTGCCAGCAGCCCAGCGGTGGACCCCTATAATTCACCCCTCCACTTT. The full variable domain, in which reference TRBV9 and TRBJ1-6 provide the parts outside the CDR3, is DSGVTQTPKHLITATGQRVTLRCSPRSGDLSVYWYQQSLDQGLQFLIQYYNGEERAKGNILERFSAQQFPDLHSELNLSSLELGDSALYFCASSPAVDPYNSPLHFGNGTRLTVT.

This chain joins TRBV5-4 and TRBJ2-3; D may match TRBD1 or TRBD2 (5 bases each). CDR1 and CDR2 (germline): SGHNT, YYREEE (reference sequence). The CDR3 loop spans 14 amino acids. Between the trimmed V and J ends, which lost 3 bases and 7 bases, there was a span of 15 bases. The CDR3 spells CASSSSEGMHTQYF. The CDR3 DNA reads TGTGCCAGCAGCTCAAGTGAGGGGATGCATACGCAGTATTTT. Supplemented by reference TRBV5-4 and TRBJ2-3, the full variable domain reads ETGVTQSPTHLIKTRGQQVTLRCSSQSGHNTVSWYQQALGQGPQFIFQYYREEENGRGNFPPRFSGLQFPNYSSELNVNALELDDSALYLCASSSSEGMHTQYFGPGTRLTVL.

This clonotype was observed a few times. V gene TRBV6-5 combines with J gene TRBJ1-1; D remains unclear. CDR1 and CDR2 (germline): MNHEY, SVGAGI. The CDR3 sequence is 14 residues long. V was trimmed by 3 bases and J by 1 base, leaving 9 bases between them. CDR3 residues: CASSYRVTNTEAFF. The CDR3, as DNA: TGTGCCAGCAGTTATAGGGTTACGAACACTGAAGCTTTCTTT.

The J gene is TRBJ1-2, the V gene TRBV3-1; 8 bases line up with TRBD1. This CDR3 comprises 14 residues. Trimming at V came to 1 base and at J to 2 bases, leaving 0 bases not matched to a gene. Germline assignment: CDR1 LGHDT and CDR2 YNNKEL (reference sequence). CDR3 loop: CASSQGTGNYGYTF. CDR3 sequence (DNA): TGTGCCAGCAGCCAAGGGACAGGGAACTATGGCTACACCTTC.

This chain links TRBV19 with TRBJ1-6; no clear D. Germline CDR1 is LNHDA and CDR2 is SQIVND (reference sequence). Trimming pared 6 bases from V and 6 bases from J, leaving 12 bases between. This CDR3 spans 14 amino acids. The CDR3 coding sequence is TGTGCCAGTAGCACGGGGAGGTCTAATTCACCCCTCCACTTT. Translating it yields CASSTGRSNSPLHF.

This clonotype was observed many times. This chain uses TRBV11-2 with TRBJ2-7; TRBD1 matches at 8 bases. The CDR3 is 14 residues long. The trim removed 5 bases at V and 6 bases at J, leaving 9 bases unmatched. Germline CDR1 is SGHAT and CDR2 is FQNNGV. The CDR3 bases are TGTGCCAGCAGCCCGACAGGGGTAACTCTCGAGCAGTACTTC. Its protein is CASSPTGVTLEQYF.

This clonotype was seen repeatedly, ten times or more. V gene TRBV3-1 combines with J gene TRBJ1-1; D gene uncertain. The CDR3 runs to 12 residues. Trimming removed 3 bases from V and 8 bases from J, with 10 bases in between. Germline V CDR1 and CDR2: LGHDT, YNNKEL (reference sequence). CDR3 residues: CASSHRPSEAFF. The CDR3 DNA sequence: TGTGCCAGCAGCCACCGACCTTCCGAAGCTTTCTTT.

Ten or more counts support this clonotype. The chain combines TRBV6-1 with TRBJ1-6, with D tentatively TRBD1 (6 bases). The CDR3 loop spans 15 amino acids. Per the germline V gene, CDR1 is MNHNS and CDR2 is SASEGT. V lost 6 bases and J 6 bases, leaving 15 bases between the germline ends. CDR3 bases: TGTGCCAGCAGCGGGACCCGAGGGGGTAATTCACCCCTCCACTTT. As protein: CASSGTRGGNSPLHF.

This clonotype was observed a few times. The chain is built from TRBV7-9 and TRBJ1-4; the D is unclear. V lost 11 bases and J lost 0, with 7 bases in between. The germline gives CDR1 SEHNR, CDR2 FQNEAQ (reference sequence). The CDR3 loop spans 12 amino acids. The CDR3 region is CALEATNEKLFF. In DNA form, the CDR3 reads TGTGCCCTGGAAGCAACTAATGAAAAACTGTTTTTT.

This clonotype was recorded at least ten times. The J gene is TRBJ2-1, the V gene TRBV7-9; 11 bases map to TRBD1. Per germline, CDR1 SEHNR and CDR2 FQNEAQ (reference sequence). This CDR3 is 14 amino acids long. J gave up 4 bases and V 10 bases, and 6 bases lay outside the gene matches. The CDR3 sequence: CATSGQGAYNEQFF. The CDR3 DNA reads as TGTGCCACCTCCGGACAGGGGGCATACAATGAGCAGTTCTTC.

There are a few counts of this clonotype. The CDR3 region is CSVDKAGYGYTF. DNA for the CDR3: TGCAGCGTTGATAAGGCAGGCTATGGCTACACCTTC. This chain connects TRBV29-1 to TRBJ1-2; D call uncertain. The V gene's germline CDR1 is SQVTM and CDR2 ANQGSEA. The CDR3 length is 12 residues. Between the trimmed V and J ends, which lost 3 bases and 4 bases, there was a span of 9 bases.

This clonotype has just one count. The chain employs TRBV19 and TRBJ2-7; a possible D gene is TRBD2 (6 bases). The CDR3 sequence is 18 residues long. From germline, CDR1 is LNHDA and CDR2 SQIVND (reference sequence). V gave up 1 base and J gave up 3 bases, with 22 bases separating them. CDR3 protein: CASSIVTGVSPHSYEQYF. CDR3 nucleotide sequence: TGTGCCAGTAGTATAGTTACGGGAGTCTCCCCCCACAGCTACGAGCAGTACTTC.

The CDR3 region has the DNA TGCAGTGTCCGGGACAGGGGTCTCGCGCAGCCCCAGCATTTT. Translated, it gives CSVRDRGLAQPQHF. V and J are TRBV20-1 and TRBJ1-5; TRBD1 agrees at 10 bases. Germline trimming cut 7 bases from V and 7 bases from J; bases unmatched to any gene: 10. CDR3 size: 14 residues. Germline CDR1 DFQATT, CDR2 SNEGSKA (reference sequence).

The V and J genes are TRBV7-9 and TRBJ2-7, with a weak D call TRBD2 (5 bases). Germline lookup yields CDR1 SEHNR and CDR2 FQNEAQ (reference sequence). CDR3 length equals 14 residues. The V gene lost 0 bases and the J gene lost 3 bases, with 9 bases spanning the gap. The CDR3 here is CASSLASGYYEQYF. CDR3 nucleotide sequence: TGTGCCAGCAGCTTAGCGTCGGGGTACTACGAGCAGTACTTC.

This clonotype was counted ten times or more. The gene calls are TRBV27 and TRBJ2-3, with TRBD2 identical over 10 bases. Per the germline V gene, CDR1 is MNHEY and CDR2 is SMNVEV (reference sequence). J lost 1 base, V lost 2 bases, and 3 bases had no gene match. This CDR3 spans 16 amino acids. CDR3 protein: CASSLIGTSGTDTQYF. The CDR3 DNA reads TGTGCCAGCAGTTTAATAGGGACTAGCGGCACAGATACGCAGTATTTT.

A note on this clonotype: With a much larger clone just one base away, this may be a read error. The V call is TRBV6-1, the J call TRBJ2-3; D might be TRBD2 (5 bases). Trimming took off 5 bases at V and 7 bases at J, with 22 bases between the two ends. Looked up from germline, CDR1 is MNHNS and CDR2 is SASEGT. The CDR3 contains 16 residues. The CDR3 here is CASSPILDHSGNTQYF. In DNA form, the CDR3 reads TGTGCCAGCAGTCCAATACTAGACCACTCCGGAAATACGCAGTATTTT.

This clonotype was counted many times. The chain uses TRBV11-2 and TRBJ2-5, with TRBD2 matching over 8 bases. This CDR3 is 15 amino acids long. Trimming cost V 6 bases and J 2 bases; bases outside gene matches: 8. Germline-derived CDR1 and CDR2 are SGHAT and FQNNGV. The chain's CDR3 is CASRKTGGAQETQYF. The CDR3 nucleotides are TGTGCCAGCAGAAAAACCGGGGGGGCGCAAGAGACCCAGTACTTC.

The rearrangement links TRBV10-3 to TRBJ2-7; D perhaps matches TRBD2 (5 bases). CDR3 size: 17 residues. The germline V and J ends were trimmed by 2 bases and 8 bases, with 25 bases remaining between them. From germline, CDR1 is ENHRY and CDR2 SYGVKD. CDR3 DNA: TGTGCCATCAGTGAGCCCTCTTGGGAGCGACAAGTTAACAAGCAGTACTTC. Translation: CAISEPSWERQVNKQYF.

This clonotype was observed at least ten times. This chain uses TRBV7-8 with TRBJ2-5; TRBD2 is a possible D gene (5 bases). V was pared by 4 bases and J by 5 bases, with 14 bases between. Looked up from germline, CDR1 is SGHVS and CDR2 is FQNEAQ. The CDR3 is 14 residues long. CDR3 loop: CASSSRVGGETQYF. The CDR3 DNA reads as TGTGCCAGCAGCTCCCGTGTTGGCGGGGAGACCCAGTACTTC.

CDR3 in DNA: TGTGCCAGCAGCCAATCGGCTACACTTCTTAGCAATCAGCCCCAGCATTTT. It codes for CASSQSATLLSNQPQHF. The chain employs TRBV16 and TRBJ1-5; D unresolved. V lost 0 bases and J 0 bases, leaving 12 bases between the germline ends. CDR1 KGHSY and CDR2 FQNENV come from the germline V gene. The CDR3 consists of 17 residues.